This entry concerns a single T cell receptor beta chain. Antigen: not known. Isolation per sample recovered at least 7 million PBMCs. The data were taken from a study of blood T cells in healthy people across ages. Study-wide findings and caveats: A greater number of naive CD4+ cells and higher diversity distinguished long-lived donors from aged donors.

A sample-barcoded 5' primer and a J-beta primer mix were used in a second PCR of roughly 7 to 11 cycles. Each of the cDNA molecules was tagged by a template-switch adaptor with 12 random nucleotides. MiXCR was run by TCRdb on the 5' RACE reads, yielding one entry per CDR3 protein. The table has some 860,000 distinct CDR3 sequences, roughly three fifths seen once. The sample was blood. This sequence was found in a man aged 35 to 55 in good health.

CDR3 sequence reads: CSAPKMTRDRDSYNSPLHF. The CDR3, as DNA: TGCAGTGCTCCCAAGATGACCCGGGACAGGGACTCCTATAATTCACCCCTCCACTTT. The genes are TRBV20-1 and TRBJ1-6; 9 nucleotides align to TRBD1. V dropped 5 bases and J dropped 0; count of bases not matched to a gene: 14. The germline gives CDR1 DFQATT, CDR2 SNEGSKA (reference sequence). There are 19 residues in the CDR3.